This T cell receptor (beta chain) is drawn from a study of blood T cells in healthy people across ages. As regards this clonotype: Antigen: not known.

The CDR3 totals 16 residues. CDR1 is SGHVS, CDR2 FNYEAQ, per germline. The V end lost 3 bases, the J end lost 3 bases, and 17 bases lay between the germline ends. Study-level results: A strong correlation was seen between TCR beta diversity and naive T cell percentage.

A second PCR of 7 to 11 cycles used a sample-barcoded 5' primer and a J-beta primer mix. Each cDNA molecule was tagged by a template-switch adaptor with 12 random nucleotides. MiXCR, run by TCRdb on the 5' RACE reads, gives a single entry per CDR3 protein. The sample lists roughly 500,000 distinct CDR3 sequences; around 24% were seen once. These records were also assigned to another study, of T cells of mothers and their children. This second study notes: Six children, together with their three healthy Caucasian mothers, made up the donors. Barcodes for each sample and 2-4 random nucleotides were added by the M1S primer used in the second PCR.

Input material: blood. The rearrangement uses TRBV7-6 and TRBJ2-5; weak D call: TRBD2 (6 bases). The sequence was obtained from a boy aged 5 to 17 in good health. The CDR3 sequence: CASSFSPGLVKETQYF. The CDR3 bases are TGTGCCAGCAGCTTCAGCCCGGGACTGGTTAAAGAGACCCAGTACTTC. The full variable domain, with the rest looked up from reference TRBV7-6 and TRBJ2-5, is GAGVSQSPRYKVTKRGQDVALRCDPISGHVSLYWYRQALGQGPEFLTYFNYEAQQDKSGLPNDRFSAERPEGSISTLTIQRTEQRDSAMYRCASSFSPGLVKETQYFGPGTRLLVL.